This T cell receptor beta chain originates from a study of beta chain features in type 1 diabetes. This clone was seen a handful of times. Its antigen is undetermined. Study-wide results and caveats: Shortening that was moderate but significant affected the TCRB CDR3s of Type 1 diabetes patients in all four CD4+ subsets. Within patients, naive, central memory and Treg TCRB repertoires seemed more similar than within healthy donors.

TCRB transcripts that were expressed got sequenced, as all of the isolated RNA had been reverse transcribed. Produced via immunoSEQ multiplex PCR; TCRdb's table is partial and in-frame only. The data contain hundreds of thousands of clones, around 12% of them seen just once; the ten biggest clones take up more than 0.015%. Germline CDR1 and CDR2: MNHEY and SVGAGI. CDR3 size: 16 residues. The V end lost 0 bases, the J end lost 4 bases, and 15 bases lay between the germline ends. This TCR came from a man aged 18 to 35 in good health. This chain joins TRBV6-5 and TRBJ1-1; D remains unclear. Sequencing was performed on naive CD4+ T cells from blood. CDR3: CASSYSPKITSTEAFF. The DNA for the CDR3 is TGTGCCAGCAGTTACTCTCCTAAGATCACTAGCACTGAAGCTTTCTTT.